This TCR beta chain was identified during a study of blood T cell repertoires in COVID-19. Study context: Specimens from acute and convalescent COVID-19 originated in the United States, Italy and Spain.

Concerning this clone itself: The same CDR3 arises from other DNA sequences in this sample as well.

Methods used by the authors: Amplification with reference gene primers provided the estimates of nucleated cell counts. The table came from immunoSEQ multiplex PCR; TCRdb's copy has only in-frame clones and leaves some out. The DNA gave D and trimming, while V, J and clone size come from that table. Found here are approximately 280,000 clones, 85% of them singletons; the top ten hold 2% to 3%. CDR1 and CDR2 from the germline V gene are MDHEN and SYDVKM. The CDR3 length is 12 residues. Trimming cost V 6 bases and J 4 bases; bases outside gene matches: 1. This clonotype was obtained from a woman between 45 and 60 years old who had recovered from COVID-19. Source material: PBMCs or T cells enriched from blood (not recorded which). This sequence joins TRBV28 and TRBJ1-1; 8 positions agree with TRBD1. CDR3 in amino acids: CASRTGGTEAFF. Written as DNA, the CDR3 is TGTGCCAGCAGAACAGGGGGCACTGAAGCTTTCTTT.